The 18 T cell receptor beta chains reported below all come from one sample, sequenced in a study of control samples from healthy donors and cancer patients. Sequencing used immunoSEQ multiplex PCR; TCRdb keeps in-frame clones, though not all of them. The sample lists tens of thousands of clones, 91% occurring once. Source material: blood. These receptor sequences come from a man between 45 and 60 years old in good health.

The rearrangement uses TRBV6-6 and TRBJ2-5, with D possibly TRBD2 on 6 matching bases. Looked up from germline, CDR1 is MNHNY and CDR2 is SVGAGI (reference sequence). The germline V and J ends were trimmed by 3 bases and 5 bases, with 16 bases remaining between them. This CDR3 contains 15 residues. The CDR3 nucleotides are TGTGCCAGCAGTTATGGGCAGGGCGGGGAGGAGACCCAGTACTTC. Amino acid sequence: CASSYGQGGEETQYF.

The gene calls are TRBV12-3 or TRBV12-4 and TRBJ1-1; D is uncertain. V gave up 3 bases and J gave up 1 base, with 3 bases separating them. CDR3 length equals 12 residues. This chain's CDR3 is CASSLANTEAFF. CDR3 DNA: TGTGCCAGCAGTTTGGCGAACACTGAAGCTTTCTTT.

The chain recombines TRBV10-3 with TRBJ1-2, with a possible D match to TRBD1 (5 bases). V lost 6 bases to trimming and J lost 6 bases, with 20 bases between them. The CDR3 sequence is 15 residues long. The germline V gene encodes CDR1 ENHRY and CDR2 SYGVKD. CDR3 in amino acids: CAIRGLKEGPHGYTF. Here the CDR3 DNA reads TGTGCCATCAGGGGACTTAAGGAAGGGCCCCATGGCTACACCTTC.

The V call is TRBV6-5, the J call TRBJ1-1, with D maybe TRBD1 (6 bases). The V end lost 4 bases, the J end lost 5 bases, and 11 bases lay between the germline ends. The length of the CDR3 is 13 residues. In germline, CDR1 is MNHEY, CDR2 SVGAGI. CDR3 sequence: CASSLTGRTEAFF. CDR3 nucleotide sequence: TGTGCCAGCAGTTTAACAGGGCGGACTGAAGCTTTCTTT.

The chain is built from TRBV24-1 and TRBJ2-7; 7 bases map to TRBD2. The CDR3 covers 13 residues. V trimming: 1 base; J trimming: 8 bases; junction bases outside the gene matches: 4. The germline gives CDR1 KGHDR, CDR2 SFDVKD. This chain's CDR3 is CATSDFPAGKQYF. DNA for the CDR3: TGTGCCACCAGTGATTTTCCAGCGGGGAAGCAGTACTTC.

The chain employs TRBV18 and TRBJ2-2, with unresolved D. Trimming left V 3 bases short and J 0 bases short, with 14 bases between. Germline V lookup: CDR1 KGHSH, CDR2 LQKENI. This CDR3 is 17 amino acids long. CDR3 sequence (DNA): TGTGCCAGCTCACCTTCCTCCAGCATCGCGAACACCGGGGAGCTGTTTTTT. Translated: CASSPSSSIANTGELFF.

The chain is built from TRBV4-1 and TRBJ2-5; D is perhaps TRBD2 (6 bases). CDR1 and CDR2 from the germline V gene are MGHRA and YSYEKL. V was cut by 6 bases and J by 1 base, with 15 bases left in between. This CDR3 is 15 amino acids long. CDR3 loop: CASSLIGGAQETQYF. Here the CDR3 DNA reads TGCGCCAGCAGTCTCATAGGCGGGGCCCAAGAGACCCAGTACTTC.

The rearrangement uses TRBV2 and TRBJ2-2, with D perhaps matching TRBD1 or TRBD2 (5 bases each). Germline values: CDR1 SNHLY, CDR2 FYNNEI. The ends were cut back, 10 bases at V and 7 bases at J, with 16 bases in the middle. This CDR3 is 13 amino acids long. The CDR3 region is CATRDGGVGELFF. The DNA of the CDR3 is TGTGCCACCCGGGACGGTGGTGTCGGGGAGCTGTTTTTT.

The chain has TRBV6-5 and TRBJ1-2; D remains ambiguous. This CDR3 has 12 residues. In germline, CDR1 is MNHEY, CDR2 SVGAGI. Trimming stripped 6 bases from V and 10 bases from J, with 15 bases between. The CDR3: CASSFGSSSYTF. The CDR3 DNA follows: TGTGCCAGCAGCTTCGGGAGTTCTTCCTACACCTTC.

The chain uses TRBV6-5 and TRBJ1-2; perhaps TRBD1 as D (5 bases). Germline CDR1 and CDR2: MNHEY and SVGAGI. There are 15 residues in the CDR3. Trimming removed 3 bases at V and 4 bases at J, with 15 bases between. The CDR3 spells CASSYGGRRPYGYTF. Written as DNA, the CDR3 is TGTGCCAGCAGTTATGGGGGTAGGAGGCCCTATGGCTACACCTTC.

The chain combines TRBV24-1 with TRBJ1-5, with a tentative D call TRBD1 (6 bases). Germline assignment: CDR1 KGHDR and CDR2 SFDVKD. The CDR3 is 14 amino acids. The V end lost 5 bases, the J end lost 6 bases, and 13 bases lay between the germline ends. The chain's CDR3 is CATSVRQASQPQHF. The CDR3 coding sequence is TGTGCCACCAGTGTTAGACAGGCTAGTCAGCCCCAGCATTTT.

The J gene is TRBJ2-2, the V gene TRBV6-5; TRBD1 matches 8 bases. With V trimmed by 5 bases and J by 7 bases, 9 bases remained unmatched. The CDR3 extends over 15 amino acids. Looked up from germline, CDR1 is MNHEY and CDR2 is SVGAGI. In nucleotides, the CDR3 is TGTGCCAGCAGTCTCCCGGACAGGGTCAGCGGGGAGCTGTTTTTT. It encodes CASSLPDRVSGELFF.

This chain connects TRBV24-1 to TRBJ2-3; TRBD2 matches 15 bases. Per the germline V gene, CDR1 is KGHDR and CDR2 is SFDVKD. The CDR3 runs to 18 residues. V was pared by 3 bases and J by 6 bases, with 9 bases of the junction left unmatched. CDR3 region: CATSDLPGLAGGVDTQYF. The DNA for the CDR3 is TGTGCCACCAGTGATCTACCGGGACTAGCGGGGGGCGTGGATACGCAGTATTTT.

The chain carries TRBV10-3 and TRBJ1-2; 7 nucleotides match TRBD1. This CDR3 is built from 12 residues. Trimming took 7 bases from V and 8 from J; bases not matched to a gene: 7. CDR1 ENHRY and CDR2 SYGVKD come from the germline V gene. CDR3: CAINRGGGGYTF. The CDR3 DNA sequence: TGTGCCATCAACAGGGGTGGAGGCGGCTACACCTTC.

The V call is TRBV5-1, the J call TRBJ1-1; D is possibly TRBD1 (5 bases). This CDR3 has 12 residues. Germline CDR1 reads SGHRS; CDR2 reads YFSETQ. V was shortened by 4 bases and J by 5 bases, with 9 bases between the two germline ends. The chain's CDR3 is CASSLGVTEAFF. The CDR3 DNA reads as TGCGCCAGCAGCCTAGGGGTAACTGAAGCTTTCTTT.

The chain recombines TRBV18 with TRBJ1-2; no firm D call. The V end lost 3 bases, the J end lost 5 bases, and 13 bases lay between the germline ends. The V gene's germline CDR1 is KGHSH and CDR2 LQKENI. This CDR3 is 14 amino acids long. The CDR3 DNA reads TGTGCCAGCTCACCTCAATCCTCGGGTTATGGCTACACCTTC. Translating it yields CASSPQSSGYGYTF.

Turning to this clone: An end of the junction does not agree with germline; a read error may underlie this. The chain couples TRBV28 to TRBJ1-1; D not certain. The germline V gene has CDR1 MDHEN and CDR2 SYDVKM. The CDR3 has 11 amino acids. The CDR3 coding sequence is TGTGCCAGCAGTTTAACCAGAAAGAGGACTTTT. Translated: CASSLTRKRTF.

The CDR3 bases are TGTGCCAGCAGCCAAGGGGTAGTGGAGAGGACGTATTTT. Translating gives CASSQGVVERTYF. This rearrangement joins TRBV14 to TRBJ2-3; no clear D gene. The CDR3 loop spans 13 amino acids. Germline CDR1 reads SGHDN; CDR2 reads FVKESK. V lost 1 base to trimming and J lost 14 bases, with 16 bases between them.